These T cell receptor beta chains were read from a single sample in a study of blood T cell repertoires in COVID-19. Sequenced by immunoSEQ multiplex PCR; TCRdb stores in-frame clones only, minus some. The sample lists approximately 240,000 clones, 65% to 85% occurring once. The material sequenced was peripheral blood. These receptor sequences come from a human donor in a cohort sampled during active COVID-19. Both conserved end residues are trimmed from each CDR3. The listing skips clone size in some rows; elsewhere it reads once, few, many or a size class.

abundance	v_gene	j_gene	CDR3aa
.	TRBV28	TRBJ2-5	ASSSWGRAGETQY
.	TRBV19	TRBJ1-2	ASSMAGDGYT
.	TRBV7-2	TRBJ2-7	ASSLAGTGAHEQY
.	TRBV5-1	TRBJ2-2	ASSSLGNGELF
.	TRBV7-9	TRBJ1-3	ASSLIYRHFSGNTIY
.	TRBV5-6	TRBJ2-3	ASSLRLAGNTDTQY
.	TRBV7-9	TRBJ1-3	ASSQGRRIDRRAIY
once	TRBV11-2	TRBJ2-1	ASSLWYQREYNEQF
.	TRBV5-4	TRBJ2-3	ASSFHTDTQY
few	TRBV23-1	TRBJ1-2	ASSQNGTGNYGYT
.	TRBV9	TRBJ2-1	ASKGGGRNEQF
.	TRBV12-3/TRBV12-4	TRBJ1-2	ASSFGTGQGYT
.	TRBV10-2	TRBJ2-7	ASRPTWREASYEQY
.	TRBV11-2	TRBJ2-2	ASSLRWLAGANTGELF
.	TRBV19	TRBJ2-3	ATKSGLDWYGTDTQY
.	TRBV27	TRBJ1-5	ASSSTQGGQPQH
.	TRBV7-2	TRBJ2-5	ASSLPRGGEKTQY
.	TRBV11-3	TRBJ1-3	ASSYTPGNTIY
.	TRBV10-3	TRBJ2-7	AVYGLELD
.	TRBV4-1	TRBJ2-3	ASSQDGPITVTDTQY
.	TRBV19	TRBJ2-3	ASTAGDPTDTQY
.	TRBV7-9	TRBJ1-1	ASTPAGYSSEAF
.	TRBV28	TRBJ1-1	ASSSLGAEAF
.	TRBV7-8	TRBJ1-3	ASSRPPGDISGNTIY
.	TRBV11-3	TRBJ2-2	ASSLQGETGELF
.	TRBV28	TRBJ1-2	ASLQGNAFYT
.	TRBV18	TRBJ2-1	ASSTSTGTGTYNEQF
.	TRBV2	TRBJ2-7	ASSSPTSGAPYEQY
.	TRBV15	TRBJ2-1	ATSRGGLAGNNEQF
once	TRBV18	TRBJ2-2	ASSPPGLGTGELF
.	TRBV28	TRBJ2-7	ASSLGRTRGEQY
.	TRBV28	TRBJ2-7	ASSLDREWYEQY
.	TRBV4-2	TRBJ1-2	ASSQDSPGMGGYT
.	TRBV28	TRBJ2-3	ASSFQTSTDTQY
.	TRBV6-5	TRBJ1-1	ASSYSTVNTEAF
few	TRBV19	TRBJ2-3	ASSRSGGPLTGYTDTQY
.	TRBV4-1	TRBJ2-5	ASSQVGRGRETQY
.	TRBV9	TRBJ2-5	ASSLSSGKGETQY
.	TRBV7-2	TRBJ2-3	ASSSRTSGITDTQY
.	TRBV5-1	TRBJ2-6	ASRPQGISGANVLT
.	TRBV21-1	TRBJ2-7	ASSNFDRPLGEQY
.	TRBV2	TRBJ1-5	ASSPTGASNQPQH
.	TRBV4-1	TRBJ2-2	ASSQDRHTGELF
.	TRBV10-2	TRBJ2-4	ASRGTDLAKNIQY
.	TRBV7-7	TRBJ2-7	ASSLVSPRGITYEQY
.	TRBV29-1	TRBJ2-5	SVGNRGLGLETQY
.	TRBV24-1	TRBJ2-3	ATRADYTDTQY
.	TRBV19	TRBJ1-5	ASNPIPGDVANQPQH
.	TRBV7-3	TRBJ2-1	ASSPGTARDEQF
.	TRBV6-5	TRBJ2-2	ASSYGITGDTGELF
.	TRBV6-5	TRBJ1-2	ASSPGQVVGYGYT
.	TRBV5-1	TRBJ1-5	ASSTDSGNQPQH
.	TRBV2	TRBJ2-2	ASSVLAANTGELF
.	TRBV5-1	TRBJ2-7	ASSSPGQMGEQY
.	TRBV2	TRBJ1-4	ASSPEVPNEKLF
.	TRBV19	TRBJ2-6	ASSIRRDRVSGANVLT